Each of the 8 T cell receptor beta chains below was sequenced from the same sample in a study of spatial heterogeneity in lung cancer. Study-wide points: Expanded alpha and beta TCR counts within tumors tracked tumor mutation counts.

Which antigens these TCRs recognize remains unknown. TCRdb itself ran the 5' RACE reads through MiXCR, one entry per CDR3 protein. The sample yields 20,000 to 25,000 distinct CDR3 sequences, about 6.8% seen once. Time point denoted: sample taken at primary tumor resection. Sequencing used lung tumor tissue, obtained at surgery. Receptors were obtained from a male donor with early-stage non-small cell lung cancer.

This clonotype was found a few times. This chain connects TRBV6-2 or TRBV6-3 to TRBJ1-5, with D possibly matching TRBD1 (6 bases). The V end lost 2 bases, the J end lost 3 bases, and 8 bases lay between the germline ends. This CDR3 region has 14 residues. Germline V gives CDR1 MNHEY, CDR2 SVGEGT. CDR3 in DNA: TGTGCCAGCAGTTACGGACAGCTCAATCAGCCCCAGCATTTT. It specifies CASSYGQLNQPQHF.

In its sample, this clonotype was seen many times. The chain carries TRBV11-2 and TRBJ1-5, with D unresolved. V shed 0 bases and J shed 0 bases, with 6 bases lying between them. Germline assignment: CDR1 SGHAT and CDR2 FQNNGV. This CDR3 spans 15 amino acids. CDR3 residues: CASSLEGYSNQPQHF. The CDR3 coding sequence is TGTGCCAGCAGCTTAGAAGGTTATAGCAATCAGCCCCAGCATTTT.

This clonotype appeared many times. The rearrangement uses TRBV2 and TRBJ2-1, with 7 bases matching TRBD2. Germline CDR1 SNHLY, CDR2 FYNNEI. The CDR3 loop spans 13 amino acids. V lost 7 bases to trimming and J lost 5 bases; unmatched junction nucleotides: 5. This chain's CDR3 is CASKLAENNEQFF. Here the CDR3 DNA reads TGTGCCAGCAAGCTAGCGGAAAACAATGAGCAGTTCTTC.

This clonotype was counted many times. This rearrangement joins TRBV29-1 to TRBJ2-2, with a possible D match to TRBD2 (5 bases). The ends were cut back, 8 bases at V and 8 bases at J, with 12 bases in the middle. The germline gives CDR1 SQVTM, CDR2 ANQGSEA. The CDR3 loop spans 11 amino acids. The CDR3 bases are TGCAGCTCTGGGAGAGAGGGGGAGCTGTTTTTT. It is translated as CSSGREGELFF.

This clonotype has ten or more counts. This rearrangement joins TRBV7-7 to TRBJ2-7; 10 positions match TRBD1. The germline V gene has CDR1 SSHAT and CDR2 FNYEAQ (reference sequence). The CDR3 loop spans 14 amino acids. The junction had 6 bases not matched to a gene; V was cut back by 5 bases and J by 5 bases. DNA for the CDR3: TGTGCCAGCAGCCGCGCCGGGACAGGGGACGAGCAGTACTTC. Translation: CASSRAGTGDEQYF.

There are many counts of this clonotype. This rearrangement joins TRBV6-2 or TRBV6-3 to TRBJ1-5; D not resolved. Trimming removed 0 bases from V and 7 bases from J, with 10 bases in between. Germline V gene data show CDR1 as MNHEY and CDR2 as SVGEGT. CDR3 size: 14 residues. CDR3 nucleotide sequence: TGTGCCAGCAGTTACTCGGCGACCCAACAGCCCCAGCATTTT. This sequence encodes CASSYSATQQPQHF.

The V gene is TRBV28, the J gene TRBJ2-7, with D tentatively TRBD1 (5 bases). The V gene's germline CDR1 is MDHEN and CDR2 SYDVKM. The CDR3 is made up of 13 amino acids. V lost 5 bases to trimming and J lost 0 bases, with 8 bases between them. This chain's CDR3 is CASSKDNSYEQYF. CDR3 bases: TGTGCCAGCAGTAAGGACAACTCCTACGAGCAGTACTTC.

In its sample, this clonotype ranks as medium-sized (0.01 to 0.1%). The chain couples TRBV28 to TRBJ1-2, with D possibly TRBD1 on 5 matching bases. V was shortened by 7 bases and J by 4 bases, with 19 bases between the two germline ends. The CDR3 consists of 15 residues. Germline lookup yields CDR1 MDHEN and CDR2 SYDVKM. The CDR3 bases are TGTGCCAGCATGTCGGGAATTGGGGCTAGCTATGGCTACACCTTC. Protein: CASMSGIGASYGYTF.